The 12 T cell receptor beta chains given below trace back to one sample, sequenced in a study of siplizumab effects on memory and regulatory T cells. Profiled with immunoSEQ multiplex PCR; TCRdb holds only in-frame clones, not every one. The sample contains some 97,000 clones, around 92% of which appear only once. Sequences were obtained from CD4+ T cells sorted from blood. Source of these receptors: a human donor in good health. Some clones in this sample may be carry-over from other donors' samples.

The chain uses TRBV27 and TRBJ2-7; 8 bases match TRBD1. CDR3 size: 17 residues. CDR1 is MNHEY and CDR2 is SMNVEV in the germline V gene (reference sequence). Losses at the gene ends were 5 bases for V and 2 bases for J; bases not matched to a gene: 14. Here the CDR3 reads CASSPQWGQVSPYEQYF. The CDR3 coding sequence is TGTGCCAGCAGTCCCCAGTGGGGACAGGTGTCCCCCTACGAGCAGTACTTC.

This clone turned up a few times. This chain connects TRBV28 to TRBJ2-1; no definite D call. Germline V gene lookup returns CDR1 MDHEN and CDR2 SYDVKM. Deletions cut 8 bases from V and 7 bases from J, with 15 bases between. CDR3 length: 13 residues. This CDR3 reads CASSKPMVNEQFF. CDR3 DNA sequence: TGTGCCAGCTCGAAACCCATGGTTAATGAGCAGTTCTTC.

Points on this clone: Sequence at one end of the junction differs from germline and may be a read error. Here the CDR3 reads CASNYRAGTEAFF. CDR3 DNA: TGTGCCAGCAATTACAGGGCGGGCACTGAAGCTTTCTTT. The chain uses TRBV6-5 and TRBJ1-1; TRBD1 might be the D (6 bases). The CDR3 runs 13 residues. Germline CDR1 is MNHEY and CDR2 is SVGAGI.

The chain joins TRBV30 to TRBJ2-7; 7 nucleotides align to TRBD1. The V and J ends lost 0 bases and 2 bases, in that order; junction bases with no gene match: 1. The CDR3 is made up of 13 amino acids. Germline CDR1 reads GTSNPN; CDR2 reads SVGIG (reference sequence). CDR3 in amino acids: CAWSVQGTYEQYF. The DNA for the CDR3 is TGTGCCTGGAGTGTACAGGGGACCTACGAGCAGTACTTC.

This rearrangement joins TRBV9 to TRBJ2-1, with 7 positions matching TRBD1. Germline values: CDR1 SGDLS, CDR2 YYNGEE. The junction had 10 bases not matched to a gene; V was cut back by 3 bases and J by 10 bases. The CDR3 is 14 residues long. CDR3: CASSARGPQHEQFF. The CDR3 DNA sequence: TGTGCCAGCAGCGCTAGGGGGCCACAACACGAGCAGTTCTTC.

The chain joins TRBV19 to TRBJ2-3; 10 bases are a match to TRBD2. The CDR3 loop spans 15 amino acids. The germline V gene has CDR1 LNHDA and CDR2 SQIVND (reference sequence). With 7 bases clipped from V and 5 bases from J, the junction kept 9 bases outside the gene matches. Here the CDR3 DNA reads TGTGCCAGTAATTCAGCTAGCGGGGGAAGAGATACGCAGTATTTT. Its translation is CASNSASGGRDTQYF. The full variable domain, rest sourced from reference TRBV19 and TRBJ2-3, is DGGITQSPKYLFRKEGQNVTLSCEQNLNHDAMYWYRQDPGQGLRLIYYSQIVNDFQKGDIAEGYSVSREKKESFPLTVTSAQKNPTAFYLCASNSASGGRDTQYFGPGTRLTVL.

This chain uses TRBV19 with TRBJ1-5, with no clear D. Looked up from germline, CDR1 is LNHDA and CDR2 is SQIVND (reference sequence). V was shortened by 1 base and J by 0 bases, with 13 bases between the two germline ends. The CDR3 length is 17 residues. In DNA form, the CDR3 reads TGTGCCAGTAGTATAGGGTTGAACTCCTATAGCAATCAGCCCCAGCATTTT. Translation gives CASSIGLNSYSNQPQHF.

V usage is TRBV30 and J usage is TRBJ1-2; tentatively, D is TRBD1 (5 bases). V lost 2 bases to trimming and J lost 6 bases, with 13 bases between them. The CDR3 is 13 residues long. CDR1 is GTSNPN, CDR2 SVGIG, per germline (reference sequence). CDR3 residues: CAWSLDINHGYTF. CDR3 nucleotide sequence: TGTGCCTGGAGTTTGGACATAAACCATGGCTACACCTTC.

The chain employs TRBV28 and TRBJ1-2; possible D gene TRBD1, 5 bases. V dropped 3 bases and J dropped 5 bases, with 13 bases sitting between them. This CDR3 contains 14 residues. Germline CDR1 MDHEN, CDR2 SYDVKM. CDR3 region: CASSLIGTAYGYTF. Here the CDR3 DNA reads TGTGCCAGCAGTTTGATTGGGACCGCTTATGGCTACACCTTC.

The chain joins TRBV28 to TRBJ2-1; either TRBD1 or TRBD2 may supply D (5 bases each). CDR3 size: 18 residues. Deletions cut 5 bases from V and 4 bases from J, with 24 bases between. The germline gives CDR1 MDHEN, CDR2 SYDVKM. CDR3 amino acids: CASSPPSPGTQLYNEQFF. Written as DNA, the CDR3 is TGTGCCAGCAGTCCGCCGTCCCCGGGGACCCAACTATACAATGAGCAGTTCTTC. Filled out from reference TRBV28 and TRBJ2-1, the complete variable domain reads DVKVTQSSRYLVKRTGEKVFLECVQDMDHENMFWYRQDPGLGLRLIYFSYDVKMKEKGDIPEGYSVSREKKERFSLILESASTNQTSMYLCASSPPSPGTQLYNEQFFGPGTRLTVL.

This clone was observed a handful of times. A read error may account for a junction end that differs from germline. The chain employs TRBV7-7 and TRBJ2-5; no clear D. Germline V gene sequence: CDR1 SSHAT, CDR2 FNYEAQ (reference sequence). The CDR3 sequence is 16 residues long. CDR3 sequence: CASILPRAAGQETQYF. The CDR3 nucleotides read TGTGCTAGCATCTTACCCCGGGCGGCAGGACAAGAGACCCAGTACTTC.

This chain uses TRBV6-1 with TRBJ1-5; TRBD1 aligns across 9 bases. CDR1 is MNHNS and CDR2 is SASEGT in the germline V gene. V lost 6 bases and J lost 5; bases outside the gene matches: 8. The CDR3 consists of 15 residues. CDR3: CASSGGQGFYQPQHF. The DNA of the CDR3 is TGTGCCAGCAGCGGGGGACAGGGCTTCTATCAGCCCCAGCATTTT.